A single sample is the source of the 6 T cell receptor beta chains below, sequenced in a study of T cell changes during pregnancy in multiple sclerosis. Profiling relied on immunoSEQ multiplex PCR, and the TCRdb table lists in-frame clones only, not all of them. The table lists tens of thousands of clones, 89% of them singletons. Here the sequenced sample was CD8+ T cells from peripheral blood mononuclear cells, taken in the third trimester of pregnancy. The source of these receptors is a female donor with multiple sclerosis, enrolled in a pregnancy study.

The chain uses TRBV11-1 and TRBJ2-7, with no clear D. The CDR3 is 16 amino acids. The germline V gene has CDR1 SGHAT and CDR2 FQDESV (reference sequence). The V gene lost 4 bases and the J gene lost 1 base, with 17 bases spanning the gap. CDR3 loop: CASSSPTLTNSYEQYF. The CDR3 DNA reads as TGTGCCAGCAGCTCGCCGACTCTCACTAATTCCTACGAGCAGTACTTC.

CDR3 region: CASLADKQGKNTEAFF. DNA for the CDR3: TGTGCCAGCCTTGCAGATAAACAGGGAAAGAACACTGAAGCTTTCTTT. The rearrangement joins TRBV13 to TRBJ1-1; maybe TRBD1 (6 bases). The CDR3 consists of 16 residues. V was shortened by 8 bases and J by 1 base, with 20 bases between the two germline ends. Looked up from germline, CDR1 is PRHDT and CDR2 is FYEKMQ (reference sequence).

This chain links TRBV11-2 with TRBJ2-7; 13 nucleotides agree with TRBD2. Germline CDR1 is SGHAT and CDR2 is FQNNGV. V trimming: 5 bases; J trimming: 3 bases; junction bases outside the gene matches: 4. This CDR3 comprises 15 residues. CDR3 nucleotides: TGTGCCAGCAGCCCCTGGACTAGCGGGGGCTACGAGCAGTACTTC. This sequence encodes CASSPWTSGGYEQYF.

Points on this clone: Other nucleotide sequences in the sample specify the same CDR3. The CDR3 region has the DNA TGCGCCAGCAGCCAAGGAGGGACTTTCTCCTACGAGCAGTACTTC. Protein sequence: CASSQGGTFSYEQYF. The V call is TRBV4-1, the J call TRBJ2-7, with D perhaps matching TRBD2 (6 bases). The CDR3 loop spans 15 amino acids. CDR1 MGHRA and CDR2 YSYEKL come from the germline V gene. Trimming took off 1 base at V and 0 bases at J, with 10 bases between the two ends.

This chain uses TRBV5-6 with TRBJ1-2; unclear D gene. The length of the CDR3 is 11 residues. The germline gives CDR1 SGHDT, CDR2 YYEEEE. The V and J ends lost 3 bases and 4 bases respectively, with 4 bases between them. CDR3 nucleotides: TGTGCCAGCAGCTACAGCTATGGCTACACCTTC. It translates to CASSYSYGYTF. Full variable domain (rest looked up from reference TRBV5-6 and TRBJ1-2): DAGVTQSPTHLIKTRGQQVTLRCSPKSGHDTVSWYQQALGQGPQFIFQYYEEEERQRGNFPDRFSGHQFPNYSSELNVNALLLGDSALYLCASSYSYGYTFGSGTRLTVV.

CDR3 amino acids: CASSLSGYEQYF. The CDR3 nucleotides read TGTGCCAGCAGCTTGTCAGGTTACGAGCAGTACTTC. V is TRBV5-5 and J is TRBJ2-7; D unresolved. The CDR3 covers 12 residues. Trimming took off 1 base at V and 4 bases at J, with 6 bases between the two ends. From germline, CDR1 is SGHKS and CDR2 YYEKEE (reference sequence).